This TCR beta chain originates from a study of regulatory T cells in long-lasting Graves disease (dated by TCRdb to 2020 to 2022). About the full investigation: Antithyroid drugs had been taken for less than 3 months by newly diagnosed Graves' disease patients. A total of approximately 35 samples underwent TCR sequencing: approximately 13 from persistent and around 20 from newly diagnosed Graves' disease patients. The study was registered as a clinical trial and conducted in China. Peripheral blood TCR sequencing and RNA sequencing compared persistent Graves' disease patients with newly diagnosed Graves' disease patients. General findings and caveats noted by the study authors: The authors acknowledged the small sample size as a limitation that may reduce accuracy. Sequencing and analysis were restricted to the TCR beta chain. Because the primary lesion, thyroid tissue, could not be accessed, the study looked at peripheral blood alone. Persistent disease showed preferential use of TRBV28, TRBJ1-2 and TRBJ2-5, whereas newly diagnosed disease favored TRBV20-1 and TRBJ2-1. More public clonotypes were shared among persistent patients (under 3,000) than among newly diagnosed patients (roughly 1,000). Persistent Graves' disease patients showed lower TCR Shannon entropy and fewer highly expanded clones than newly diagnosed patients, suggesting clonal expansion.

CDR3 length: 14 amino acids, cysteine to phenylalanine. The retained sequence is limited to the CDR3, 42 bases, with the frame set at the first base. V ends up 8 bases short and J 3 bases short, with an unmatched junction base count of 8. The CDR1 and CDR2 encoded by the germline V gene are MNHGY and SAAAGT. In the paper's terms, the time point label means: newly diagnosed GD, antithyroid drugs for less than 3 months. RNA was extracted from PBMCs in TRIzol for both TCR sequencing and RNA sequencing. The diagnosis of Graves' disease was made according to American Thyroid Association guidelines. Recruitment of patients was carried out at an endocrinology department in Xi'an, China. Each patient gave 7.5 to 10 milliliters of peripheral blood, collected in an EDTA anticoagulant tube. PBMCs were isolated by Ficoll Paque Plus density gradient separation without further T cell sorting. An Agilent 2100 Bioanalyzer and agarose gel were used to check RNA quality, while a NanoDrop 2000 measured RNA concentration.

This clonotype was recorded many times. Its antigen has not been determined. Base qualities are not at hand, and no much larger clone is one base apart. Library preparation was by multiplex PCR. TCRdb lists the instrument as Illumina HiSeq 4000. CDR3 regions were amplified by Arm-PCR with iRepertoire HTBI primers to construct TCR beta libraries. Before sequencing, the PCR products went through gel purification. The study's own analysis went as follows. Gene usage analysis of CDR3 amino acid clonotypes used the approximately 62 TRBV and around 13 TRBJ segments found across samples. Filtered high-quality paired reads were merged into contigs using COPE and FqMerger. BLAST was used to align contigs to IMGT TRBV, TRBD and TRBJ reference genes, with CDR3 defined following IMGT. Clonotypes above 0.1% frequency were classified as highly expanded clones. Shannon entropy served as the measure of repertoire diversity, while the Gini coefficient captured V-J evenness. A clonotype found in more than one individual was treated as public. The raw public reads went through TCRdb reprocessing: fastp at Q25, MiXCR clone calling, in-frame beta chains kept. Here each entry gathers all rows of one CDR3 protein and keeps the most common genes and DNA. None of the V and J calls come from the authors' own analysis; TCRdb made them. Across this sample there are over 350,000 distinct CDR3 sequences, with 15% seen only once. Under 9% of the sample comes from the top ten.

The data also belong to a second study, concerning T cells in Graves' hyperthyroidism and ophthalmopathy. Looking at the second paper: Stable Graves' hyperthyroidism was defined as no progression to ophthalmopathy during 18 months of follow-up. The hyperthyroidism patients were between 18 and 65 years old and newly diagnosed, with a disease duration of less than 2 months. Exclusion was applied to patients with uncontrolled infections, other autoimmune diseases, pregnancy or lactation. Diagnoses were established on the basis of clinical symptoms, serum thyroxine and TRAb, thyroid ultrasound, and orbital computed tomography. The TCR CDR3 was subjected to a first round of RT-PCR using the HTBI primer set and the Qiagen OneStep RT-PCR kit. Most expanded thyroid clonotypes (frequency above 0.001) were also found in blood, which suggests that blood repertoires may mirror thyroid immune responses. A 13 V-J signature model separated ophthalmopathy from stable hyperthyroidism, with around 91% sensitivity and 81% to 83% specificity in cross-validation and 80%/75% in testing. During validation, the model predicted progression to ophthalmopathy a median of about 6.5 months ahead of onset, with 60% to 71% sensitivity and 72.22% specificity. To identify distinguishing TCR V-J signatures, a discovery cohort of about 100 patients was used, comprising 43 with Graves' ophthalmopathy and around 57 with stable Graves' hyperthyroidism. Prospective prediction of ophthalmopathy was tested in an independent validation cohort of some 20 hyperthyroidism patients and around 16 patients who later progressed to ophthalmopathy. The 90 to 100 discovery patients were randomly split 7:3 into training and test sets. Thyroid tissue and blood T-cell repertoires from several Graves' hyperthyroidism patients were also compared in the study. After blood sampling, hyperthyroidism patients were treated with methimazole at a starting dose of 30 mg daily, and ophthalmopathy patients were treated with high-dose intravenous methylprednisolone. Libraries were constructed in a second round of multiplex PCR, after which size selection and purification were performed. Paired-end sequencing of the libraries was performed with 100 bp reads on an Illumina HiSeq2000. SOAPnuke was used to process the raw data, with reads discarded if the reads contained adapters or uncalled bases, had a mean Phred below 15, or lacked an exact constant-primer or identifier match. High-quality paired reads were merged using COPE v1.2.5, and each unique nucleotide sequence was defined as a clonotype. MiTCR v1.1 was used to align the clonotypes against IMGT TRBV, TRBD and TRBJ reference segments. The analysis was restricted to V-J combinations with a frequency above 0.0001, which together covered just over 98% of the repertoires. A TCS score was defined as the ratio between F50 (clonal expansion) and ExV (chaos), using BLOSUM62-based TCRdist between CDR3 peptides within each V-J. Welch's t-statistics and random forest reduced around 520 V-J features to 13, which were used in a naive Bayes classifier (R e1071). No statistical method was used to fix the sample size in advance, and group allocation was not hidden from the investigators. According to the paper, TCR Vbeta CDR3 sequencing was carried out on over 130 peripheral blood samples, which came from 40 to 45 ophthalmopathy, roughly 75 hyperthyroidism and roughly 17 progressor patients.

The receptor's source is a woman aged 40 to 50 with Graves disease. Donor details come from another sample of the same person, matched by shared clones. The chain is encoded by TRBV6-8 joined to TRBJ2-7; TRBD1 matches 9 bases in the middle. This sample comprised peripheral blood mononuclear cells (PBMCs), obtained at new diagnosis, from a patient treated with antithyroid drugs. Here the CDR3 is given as CASSTGGNDYEQYF. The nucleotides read TGTGCCAGCTCTACAGGGGGCAACGACTACGAGCAGTACTTC.